This T cell receptor (beta chain) was retrieved from a study of shared clonotypes between healthy human individuals. Study at large: A couple of women and a few men aged 18 to 49 served as donors. General study results and limits: Few donors restricted represented genetic and exposure-history diversity.

This table comes from immunoSEQ multiplex PCR, and its TCRdb copy is limited to in-frame clones, with some not included. The table has about 2 million clones, about 95% seen once; the top ten hold 1% to 1.3%. CD45RO-negative, CCR7-selected cells formed the naive CD8 fraction, which excluded terminally differentiated effector memory CD45RA+ cells. As to this clone: No antigen is known for it.

The TCR originated in a man aged 18 to 29 in good health. The sequenced sample consisted of naive CD8+ T cells sorted from blood.

As DNA, the CDR3 is TGTGCCAGCAGTGAATGGGCTAGCGGGGGGCAAGAGACCCAGTACTTC. Amino acids: CASSEWASGGQETQYF. The chain employs TRBV6-1 and TRBJ2-5, with TRBD2 identical over 11 bases. Trimming at V came to 2 bases and at J to 2 bases, leaving 4 bases not matched to a gene. The CDR3 has 16 residues. Germline V lookup: CDR1 MNHNS, CDR2 SASEGT.